This T cell receptor (beta chain) was identified during a study of blood T cell repertoires in COVID-19. About the study: There were acute and convalescent COVID-19 samples, and they came from the United States, Italy and Spain.

In the original analysis: Reference gene primers were amplified, and this amplification served to estimate nucleated cell counts. This table comes from immunoSEQ multiplex PCR, and its TCRdb copy is limited to in-frame clones, with some not included. V and J calls plus clone size are reproduced from that table; the DNA served to infer D and trimming. Here the sample spans a few hundred thousand clones, approximately 81% being singletons. Participants, roughly 18 to 90 years old, spanned 25 or so US areas. Germline-derived CDR1 and CDR2 are SGHTA and FQGTGA. J was trimmed by 5 bases and V by 5 bases; bases with no gene match: 10. The CDR3 sequence is 15 residues long.

The sequence was collected from a woman in her 50s who had been exposed to COVID-19. V gene TRBV7-3 combines with J gene TRBJ2-7; 9 bases fit TRBD1. The sequencing sample was made of PBMCs or T cells enriched from blood (not recorded which). CDR3 protein: CASSAYGTGTNEQYF. The CDR3 DNA reads as TGTGCCAGCAGCGCATACGGGACAGGGACCAACGAGCAGTACTTC.